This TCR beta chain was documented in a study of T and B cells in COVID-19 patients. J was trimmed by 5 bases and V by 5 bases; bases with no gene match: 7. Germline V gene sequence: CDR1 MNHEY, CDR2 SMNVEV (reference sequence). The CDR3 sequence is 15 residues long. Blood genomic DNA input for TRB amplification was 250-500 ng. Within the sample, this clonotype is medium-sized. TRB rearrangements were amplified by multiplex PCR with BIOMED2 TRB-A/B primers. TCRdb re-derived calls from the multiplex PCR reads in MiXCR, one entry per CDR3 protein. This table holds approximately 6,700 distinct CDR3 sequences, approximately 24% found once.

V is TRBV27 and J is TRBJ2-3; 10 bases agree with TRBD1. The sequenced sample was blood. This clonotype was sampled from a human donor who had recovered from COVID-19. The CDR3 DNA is TGTGCCAGCAGTCCTACGGACAGGGGGGGAGATACGCAGTATTTT. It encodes CASSPTDRGGDTQYF.